This T cell receptor beta chain is from a study of shared clonotypes between healthy human individuals (dated by TCRdb to the early 2020s). Regarding the study in general: The cohort included a few men and a couple of women between 18 and 49 years of age. For each donor, three plates each were used for CD4 naive and CD4 memory, two plates were used for CD8 naive, and one plate was used for CD8 memory. To increase sequencing depth and limit assay-specific biases, different laboratories used diverse techniques to prepare libraries and sequence TCR repertoires. Blood TCR repertoires of roughly five healthy adults were deeply sequenced to estimate repertoire size and the extent of clonotype sharing between individuals. Between about 0.85 and 8.9 billion PBMCs per donor were obtained by leukapheresis. The investigation overall reported the following: The genetic and exposure-history diversity represented was limited by the small number of donors. Sharing across a few donors was observed for approximately 5% of naive CD4, less than 4% of naive CD8, about 2.3% of memory CD4, and around 0.4% of memory CD8 clonotypes. Naive subsets generally had larger estimated clonotype richness than memory subsets. Incomplete sequencing was indicated by rarefaction of sorted-subset datasets, despite the large sequencing depth. Higher generation probabilities were observed for clonotypes shared by all four sorted-subset donors than for non-shared clonotypes. Sampling was restricted to blood, and TCR repertoires in tissues likely differ from the TCR repertoires found in blood. Based on pairwise subsampling, the degree of clonotype sharing among donors was expected to be affected by sequencing depth.

A note on this clone: Its specific antigen is unknown. Base quality data are lacking; no much larger clone is found one base away.

Using the deep immunoSEQ assay, TCR CDR3 regions were amplified from genomic DNA by multiplex PCR. Extracted genomic DNA from each cell subset was spread evenly across all wells of several immunoSEQ 96-well plates, with each plate serving as a replicate. For sorted subsets, approximately 0.2 ug of genomic DNA, equivalent to around 31,000 T cell genomes, went into each replicate PCR. The purified libraries were quantified using a Qubit 3.0 fluorometer, sized with a Bioanalyzer 2100, and then quantified again using the KAPA Library Quantification kit. A separate single-read 150-cycle Illumina NextSeq 550 flow cell was used to sequence each immunoSEQ 96-well plate. The study's own analysis went as follows. Because the immunoSEQ output held only junctional sequences and lacked quality scores, the filtering could not match the filtering applied to full-length reads. Sequences were annotated with PyIR, a Python wrapper for IgBLAST v1.9, using IMGT germline references to assign V/J genes and CDR3. Reads with weak V/J assignments (E-value above 1e-6), missing CDR3, stop codons, out-of-frame junctions, or ambiguous translated residues were removed. V3J clonotypes were defined by identical inferred V gene, J gene, and CDR3 amino acid sequence. The percentage overlap between two repertoires was calculated by dividing the number of shared unique clonotypes by the size of the smaller repertoire. RTK rarefaction, the Chao1 estimator, and Recon v2.1 estimates of unobserved clonotypes were used to assess repertoire richness. For all TCRbeta clonotypes obtained by the gDNA method from a handful of donors, generation probabilities were computed with OLGA. TCRdb mirrors the immuneACCESS table, restricted to in-frame sequences. Some clones are absent from its copies; in checked studies, under half trace to an unresolved V gene, and the reason for the others is unknown. V and J calls and clone size follow that table, whereas D and trimming were derived from the DNA. In all, the sample holds about 2.1 million clones, and 93% of those were seen once. 1.5% to 2% of the sample is held by the ten biggest clonotypes.

CD8 naive samples consisted of CD45RO-negative cells that were positively selected for CCR7, yielding a CD45RA+CCR7+ population without TemRA cells. The donors were healthy, HIV-negative adults who had no recently reported acute infections or vaccinations. Every donor was a Caucasian adult residing in Nashville, Tennessee, USA. Blood was obtained by leukapheresis, after which PBMCs were separated by Ficoll-Histopaque density gradient centrifugation and cryopreserved in liquid nitrogen vapor phase. Analytical flow cytometry was used to check the purity and quantity of every magnetically sorted T cell population. Genomic DNA was isolated from each sorted fraction and quantified by UV absorbance on a Nanodrop 2000c. CDR1 KGHSH and CDR2 LQKENI are derived from the germline V gene. The CDR3 sequence holds 14 residues, the cysteine and phenylalanine included. The DNA shown is the 42-base CDR3, in frame from base 1. The V and J ends are trimmed by 3 bases and 7 bases, leaving 15 bases between them.

The sequencing sample was made of naive CD8+ T cells from PBMCs. The cell subset or site label of this sample denotes: CD45RA+CCR7+. The clonotype comes from a man younger than 35 in good health. Some clones in this sample may be carry-over from other donors' samples. In this chain, TRBV18 is recombined with TRBJ1-1; no D gene call is confident. This receptor carries the CDR3 CASSPRPAGGEAFF. The DNA is as follows: TGTGCCAGCTCACCGCGGCCCGCTGGAGGTGAAGCTTTCTTT.